The 4 T cell receptor beta chains in this list originate from one sample, sequenced in a study of cytomegalovirus exposure and HLA in healthy donors. Only in-frame clones appear in the TCRdb table, and some are missing; sequencing was by immunoSEQ multiplex PCR. The sample contains tens of thousands of clones, 90% to 95% of which appear only once. The sequencing input was PBMCs. These receptors were obtained from a woman aged 18-29 years in good health and CMV-seronegative.

This clone was recorded once. The genes are TRBV4-3 and TRBJ1-2; 9 bases align to TRBD1. V gave up 2 bases and J gave up 5 bases; unmatched junction bases: 6. CDR1 is LGHNA and CDR2 is YSLEER in the germline V gene. The CDR3 has 15 residues. The CDR3 bases are TGCGCCAGCAGCCAAAAGGGACAGGGCCCTTATGGCTACACCTTC. Its protein is CASSQKGQGPYGYTF.

This chain connects TRBV6-6 to TRBJ2-1, with 7 positions matching TRBD2. The CDR3 is made up of 13 amino acids. Germline CDR1 and CDR2: MNHNY and SVGAGI (reference sequence). Trimming at V came to 5 bases and at J to 5 bases, leaving 3 bases not matched to a gene. CDR3 sequence: CASSRGENNEQFF. CDR3 DNA sequence: TGTGCCAGCAGTCGGGGGGAAAACAATGAGCAGTTCTTC.

The chain carries TRBV4-2 and TRBJ2-2; tentative D call: TRBD1 (5 bases). The V end lost 4 bases, the J end lost 4 bases, and 13 bases lay between the germline ends. The CDR3 consists of 15 residues. CDR1 is LGHNA and CDR2 is YNFKEQ in the germline V gene. The CDR3 reads CASSLQTQGTGELFF. The DNA for the CDR3 is TGTGCCAGCAGCCTACAGACCCAGGGCACCGGGGAGCTGTTTTTT.

CDR3 sequence (DNA): TGTGCCAGCAGCTCACTAGCGGGGGAAAGCACAGATACGCAGTATTTT. This sequence encodes CASSSLAGESTDTQYF. This chain uses TRBV2 with TRBJ2-3, with TRBD2 matching over 11 bases. Germline V gene sequence: CDR1 SNHLY, CDR2 FYNNEI. The CDR3 covers 16 residues. V dropped 6 bases and J dropped 0; count of bases not matched to a gene: 5.